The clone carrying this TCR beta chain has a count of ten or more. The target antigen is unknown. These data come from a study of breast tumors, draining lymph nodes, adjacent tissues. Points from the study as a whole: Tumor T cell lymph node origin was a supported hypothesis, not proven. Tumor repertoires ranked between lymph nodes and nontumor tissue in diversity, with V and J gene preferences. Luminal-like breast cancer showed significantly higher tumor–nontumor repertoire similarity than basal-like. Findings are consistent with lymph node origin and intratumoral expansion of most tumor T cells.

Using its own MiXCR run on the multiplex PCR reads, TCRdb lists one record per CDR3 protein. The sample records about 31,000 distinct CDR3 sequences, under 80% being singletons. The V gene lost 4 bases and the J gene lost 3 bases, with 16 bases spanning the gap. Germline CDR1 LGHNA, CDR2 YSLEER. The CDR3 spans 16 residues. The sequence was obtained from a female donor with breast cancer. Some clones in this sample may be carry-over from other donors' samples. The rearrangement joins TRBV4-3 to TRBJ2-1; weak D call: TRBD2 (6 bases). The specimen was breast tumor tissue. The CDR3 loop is CASSPSTSIHYNEQFF. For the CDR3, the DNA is TGCGCCAGCAGCCCTTCGACTAGTATCCACTACAATGAGCAGTTCTTC.